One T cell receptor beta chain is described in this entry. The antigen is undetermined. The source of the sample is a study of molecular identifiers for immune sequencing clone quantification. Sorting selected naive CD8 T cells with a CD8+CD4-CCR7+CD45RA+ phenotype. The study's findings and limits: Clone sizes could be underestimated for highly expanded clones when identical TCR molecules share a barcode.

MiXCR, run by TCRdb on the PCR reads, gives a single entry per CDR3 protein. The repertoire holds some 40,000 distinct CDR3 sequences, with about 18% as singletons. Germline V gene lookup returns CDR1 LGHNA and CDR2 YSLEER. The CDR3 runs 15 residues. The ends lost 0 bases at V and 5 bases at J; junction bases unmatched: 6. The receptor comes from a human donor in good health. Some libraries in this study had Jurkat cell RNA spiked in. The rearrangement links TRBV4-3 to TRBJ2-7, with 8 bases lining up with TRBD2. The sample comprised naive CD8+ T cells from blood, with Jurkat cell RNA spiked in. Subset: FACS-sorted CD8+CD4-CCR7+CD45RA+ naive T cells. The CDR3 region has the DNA TGCGCCAGCAGCCAAGATCCTACCGGGAGGGACGAGCAGTACTTC. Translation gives CASSQDPTGRDEQYF.